A single sample gave rise to the 2 T cell receptor beta chains below, sequenced in a study of regulatory T cells in long-lasting Graves disease. Construction of TCR beta libraries relied on iRepertoire HTBI primers and on Arm-PCR targeting CDR3 regions. MiXCR, run by TCRdb on the multiplex PCR reads, gives a single entry per CDR3 protein. This sample has 300,000 to 400,000 distinct CDR3 sequences, with more than 15% found just once. This sample's time point: newly diagnosed GD, antithyroid drugs for less than 3 months. Researchers made the TCR library from RNA that was extracted from PBMCs. Sequencing was performed on peripheral blood mononuclear cells (PBMCs), taken at new diagnosis, from a patient treated with antithyroid drugs. The source of these receptors is a female donor with Graves disease.

This chain uses TRBV27 with TRBJ2-1, with TRBD1 identical over 7 bases. The CDR3 loop spans 17 amino acids. The germline V gene encodes CDR1 MNHEY and CDR2 SMNVEV (reference sequence). V shed 6 bases, J shed 6 bases, and the junction held 17 bases outside the gene matches. This CDR3 is CASRKSPTGRFGNEQFF. The CDR3, as DNA: TGTGCCAGCAGGAAATCCCCGACAGGGCGGTTTGGCAATGAGCAGTTCTTC.

This clonotype has ten or more counts. The CDR3 nucleotides are TGCGCCAGCAGCACGGACAGGGACGGGGAGCTGTTTTTT. Its protein product is CASSTDRDGELFF. The V and J genes are TRBV5-1 and TRBJ2-2, with 8 bases fitting TRBD1. The CDR3 length is 13 residues. The germline V gene has CDR1 SGHRS and CDR2 YFSETQ. V lost 4 bases, J lost 7 bases, and 3 bases stayed unmatched.